This T cell receptor beta chain was observed in a study of shared clonotypes between healthy human individuals. The CDR3 extends over 13 amino acids. With 4 bases clipped from V and 9 bases from J, the junction kept 9 bases outside the gene matches. The germline V gene has CDR1 GTSNPN and CDR2 SVGIG (reference sequence). TCRdb's copy holds only in-frame clones and misses some; the assay was immunoSEQ multiplex PCR. The data show about 480,000 clones, with 75% to 80% seen just once and roughly an eighth held by the top ten. This clone turned up a few times. Its antigen is unidentified. Study conclusions and caveats: Researchers sampled blood only, noting tissue repertoires likely differ.

The sequence was collected from a middle-aged woman in good health. Some clones in this sample may be carry-over from other donors' samples. The sample consisted of PBMCs. The chain is built from TRBV30 and TRBJ1-1; 9 nucleotides align to TRBD1. The CDR3 nucleotides are TGTGCCTGGAATATACAGGGGGCTGTGCAAGCTTTCTTT. Translating it yields CAWNIQGAVQAFF.